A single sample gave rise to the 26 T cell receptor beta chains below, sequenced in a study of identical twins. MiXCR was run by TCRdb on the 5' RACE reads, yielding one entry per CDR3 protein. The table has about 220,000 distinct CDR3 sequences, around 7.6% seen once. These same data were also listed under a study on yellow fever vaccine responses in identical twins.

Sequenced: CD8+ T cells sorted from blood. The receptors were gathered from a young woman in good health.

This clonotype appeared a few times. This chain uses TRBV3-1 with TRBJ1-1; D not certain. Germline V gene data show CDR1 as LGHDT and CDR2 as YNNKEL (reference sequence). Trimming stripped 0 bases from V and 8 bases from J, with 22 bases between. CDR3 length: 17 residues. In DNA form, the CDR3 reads TGTGCCAGCAGCCAAGAAGGTTCTCGGCAGGCGAAAGGGGAAGCTTTCTTT. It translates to CASSQEGSRQAKGEAFF.

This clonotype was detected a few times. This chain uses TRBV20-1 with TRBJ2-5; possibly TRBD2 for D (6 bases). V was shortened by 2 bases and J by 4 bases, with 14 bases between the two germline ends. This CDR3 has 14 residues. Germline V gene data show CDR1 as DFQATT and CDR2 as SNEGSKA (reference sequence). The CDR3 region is CSARHGTEGETQYF. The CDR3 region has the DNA TGCAGTGCTAGACACGGGACGGAGGGAGAGACCCAGTACTTC.

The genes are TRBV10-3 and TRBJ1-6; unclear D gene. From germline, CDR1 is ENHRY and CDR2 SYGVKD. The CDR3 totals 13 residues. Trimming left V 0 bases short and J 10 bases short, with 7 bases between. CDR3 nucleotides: TGTGCCATCAGTGAGTCCGGTGGGTCACCCCTCCACTTT. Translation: CAISESGGSPLHF.

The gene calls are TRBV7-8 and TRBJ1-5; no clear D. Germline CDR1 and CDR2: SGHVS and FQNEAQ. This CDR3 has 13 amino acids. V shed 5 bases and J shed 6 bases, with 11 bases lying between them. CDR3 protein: CASSVGDFQPQHF. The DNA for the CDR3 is TGTGCCAGCAGCGTAGGAGACTTTCAGCCCCAGCATTTT. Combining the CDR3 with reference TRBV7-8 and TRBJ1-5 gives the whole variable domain GAGVSQSPRYKVAKRGQDVALRCDPISGHVSLFWYQQALGQGPEFLTYFQNEAQLDKSGLPSDRFFAERPEGSVSTLKIQRTQQEDSAVYLCASSVGDFQPQHFGDGTRLSIL.

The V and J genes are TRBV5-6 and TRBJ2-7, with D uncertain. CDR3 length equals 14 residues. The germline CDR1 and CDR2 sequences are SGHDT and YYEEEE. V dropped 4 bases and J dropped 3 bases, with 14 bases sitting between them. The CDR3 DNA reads TGTGCCAGCAGCACGAGCGCGCGCGTCTACGAGCAGTACTTC. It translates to CASSTSARVYEQYF.

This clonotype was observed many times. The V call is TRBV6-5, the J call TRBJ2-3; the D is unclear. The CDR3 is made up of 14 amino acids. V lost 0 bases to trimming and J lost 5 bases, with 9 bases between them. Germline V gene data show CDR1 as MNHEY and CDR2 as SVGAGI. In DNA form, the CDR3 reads TGTGCCAGCAGTTACTCTAGCTCGGGAGATACGCAGTATTTT. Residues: CASSYSSSGDTQYF.

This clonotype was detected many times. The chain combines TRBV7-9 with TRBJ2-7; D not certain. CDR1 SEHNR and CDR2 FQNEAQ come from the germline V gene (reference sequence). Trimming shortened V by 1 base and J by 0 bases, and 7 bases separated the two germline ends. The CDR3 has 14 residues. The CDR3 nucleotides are TGTGCCAGCAGCTTAGAGTGGAGCTCCTACGAGCAGTACTTC. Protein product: CASSLEWSSYEQYF.

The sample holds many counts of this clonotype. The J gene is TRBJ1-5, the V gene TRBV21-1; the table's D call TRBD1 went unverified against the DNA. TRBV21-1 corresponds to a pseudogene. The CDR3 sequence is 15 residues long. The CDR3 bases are TGTGCCAGCACCGACAGGGGGCTTAGCAATCAGCCCCAGCATTTT. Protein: CASTDRGLSNQPQHF.

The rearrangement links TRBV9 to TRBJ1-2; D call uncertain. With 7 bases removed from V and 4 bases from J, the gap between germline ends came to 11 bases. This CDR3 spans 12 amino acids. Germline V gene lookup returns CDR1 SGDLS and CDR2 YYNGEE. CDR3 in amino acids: CASESLGYGYTF. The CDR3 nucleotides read TGTGCCAGCGAGAGTCTGGGCTATGGCTACACCTTC.

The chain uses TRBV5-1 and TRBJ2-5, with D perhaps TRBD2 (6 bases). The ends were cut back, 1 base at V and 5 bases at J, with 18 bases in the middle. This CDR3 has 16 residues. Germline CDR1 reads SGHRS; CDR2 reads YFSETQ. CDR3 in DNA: TGCGCCAGCAGCTTGAGCCTCGGGACTTTGGGGGAGACCCAGTACTTC. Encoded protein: CASSLSLGTLGETQYF.

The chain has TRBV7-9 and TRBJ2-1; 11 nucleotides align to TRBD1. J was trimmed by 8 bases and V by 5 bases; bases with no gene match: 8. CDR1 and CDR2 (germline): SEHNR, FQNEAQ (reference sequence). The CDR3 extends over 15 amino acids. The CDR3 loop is CASSQGQGVVDEQFF. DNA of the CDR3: TGTGCCAGCAGCCAGGGACAGGGGGTTGTTGATGAGCAGTTCTTC.

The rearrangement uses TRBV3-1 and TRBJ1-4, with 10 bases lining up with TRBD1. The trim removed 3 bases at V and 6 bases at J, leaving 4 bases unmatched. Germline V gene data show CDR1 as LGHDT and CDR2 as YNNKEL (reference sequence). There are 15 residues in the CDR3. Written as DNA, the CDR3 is TGTGCCAGCAGCCAGCCCGGACAGGGGGATGAAAAACTGTTTTTT. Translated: CASSQPGQGDEKLFF. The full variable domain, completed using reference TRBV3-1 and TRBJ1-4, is DTAVSQTPKYLVTQMGNDKSIKCEQNLGHDTMYWYKQDSKKFLKIMFSYNNKELIINETVPNRFSPKSPDKAHLNLHINSLELGDSAVYFCASSQPGQGDEKLFFGSGTQLSVL.

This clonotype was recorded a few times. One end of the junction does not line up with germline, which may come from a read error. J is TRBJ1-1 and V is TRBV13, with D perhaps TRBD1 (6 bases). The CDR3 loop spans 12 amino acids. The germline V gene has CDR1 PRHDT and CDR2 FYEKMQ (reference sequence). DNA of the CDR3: TGTGCCAGCAGCATAGGACAGATTGAAGCTTTCTTT. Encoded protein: CASSIGQIEAFF.

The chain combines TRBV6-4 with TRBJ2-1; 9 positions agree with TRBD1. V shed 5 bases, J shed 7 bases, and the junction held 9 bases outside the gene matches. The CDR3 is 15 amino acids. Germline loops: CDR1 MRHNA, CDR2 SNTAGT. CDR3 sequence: CASSPQGTGMNEQFF. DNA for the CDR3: TGTGCCAGCAGTCCCCAAGGGACAGGGATGAATGAGCAGTTCTTC.

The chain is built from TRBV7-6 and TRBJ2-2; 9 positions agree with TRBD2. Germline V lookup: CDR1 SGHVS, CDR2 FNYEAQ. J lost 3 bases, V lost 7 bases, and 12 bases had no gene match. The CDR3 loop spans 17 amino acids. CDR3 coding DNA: TGTGCCAGCAAACCCCACCGACTAGCGGATTACACCGGGGAGCTGTTTTTT. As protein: CASKPHRLADYTGELFF.

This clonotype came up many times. Here the CDR3 reads CSARGRGATYEQYF. As DNA, the CDR3 is TGCAGTGCTAGAGGGCGGGGGGCCACCTACGAGCAGTACTTC. This chain uses TRBV20-1 with TRBJ2-7; the match to TRBD2 covers 8 bases. CDR1 and CDR2 from the germline V gene are DFQATT and SNEGSKA (reference sequence). The ends lost 1 base at V and 2 bases at J; junction bases unmatched: 4. This CDR3 is 14 amino acids long.

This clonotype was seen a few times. CDR3 loop: CASRKGTSGSPDTQYF. The CDR3 coding sequence is TGTGCCAGCCGAAAGGGGACTAGCGGGAGTCCAGATACGCAGTATTTT. This chain connects TRBV7-6 to TRBJ2-3; TRBD2 agrees at 14 bases. The CDR3 spans 16 residues. CDR1 and CDR2 from the germline V gene are SGHVS and FNYEAQ. Trimming cost V 8 bases and J 4 bases; bases outside gene matches: 8.

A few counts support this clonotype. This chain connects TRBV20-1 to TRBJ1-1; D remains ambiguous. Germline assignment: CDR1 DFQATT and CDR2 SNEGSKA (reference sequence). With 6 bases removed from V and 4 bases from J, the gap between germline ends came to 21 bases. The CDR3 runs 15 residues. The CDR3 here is CSAPGGELERTEAFF. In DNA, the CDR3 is TGCAGTGCCCCCGGTGGGGAGTTGGAACGCACTGAAGCTTTCTTT.

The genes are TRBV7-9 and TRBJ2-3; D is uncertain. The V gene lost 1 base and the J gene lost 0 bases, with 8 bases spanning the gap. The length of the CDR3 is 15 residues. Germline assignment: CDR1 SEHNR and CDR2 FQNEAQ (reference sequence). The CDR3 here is CASSLVPASTDTQYF. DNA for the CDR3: TGTGCCAGCAGCTTAGTACCAGCTAGCACAGATACGCAGTATTTT.

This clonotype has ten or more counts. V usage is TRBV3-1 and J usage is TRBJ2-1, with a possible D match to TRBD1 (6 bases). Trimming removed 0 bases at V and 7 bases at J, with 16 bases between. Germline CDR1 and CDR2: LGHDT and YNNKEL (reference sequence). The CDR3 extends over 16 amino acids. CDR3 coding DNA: TGTGCCAGCAGCCAAGAGGCGTGGACAAGGGGGAATGAGCAGTTCTTC. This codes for CASSQEAWTRGNEQFF.

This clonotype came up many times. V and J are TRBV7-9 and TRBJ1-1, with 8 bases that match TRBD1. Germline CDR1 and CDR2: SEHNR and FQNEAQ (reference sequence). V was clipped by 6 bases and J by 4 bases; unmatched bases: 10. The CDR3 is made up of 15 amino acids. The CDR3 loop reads CASSHPTGAGTEAFF. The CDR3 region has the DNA TGTGCCAGCAGTCATCCGACAGGGGCGGGCACTGAAGCTTTCTTT.

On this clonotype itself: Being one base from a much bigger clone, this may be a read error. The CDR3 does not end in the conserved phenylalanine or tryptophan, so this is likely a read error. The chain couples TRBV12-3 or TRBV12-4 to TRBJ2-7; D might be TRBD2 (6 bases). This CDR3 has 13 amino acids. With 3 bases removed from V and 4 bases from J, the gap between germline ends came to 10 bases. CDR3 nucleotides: TGTGCCAGCAGTTTCCTAGGGAGGTACGAGCAGTACCTC. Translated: CASSFLGRYEQYL.

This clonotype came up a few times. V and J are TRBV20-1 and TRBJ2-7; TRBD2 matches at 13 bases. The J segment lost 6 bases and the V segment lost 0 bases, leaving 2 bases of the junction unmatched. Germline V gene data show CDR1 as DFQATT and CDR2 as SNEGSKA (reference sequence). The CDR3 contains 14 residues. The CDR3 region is CSARETSGRSEQYF. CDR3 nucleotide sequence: TGCAGTGCTAGAGAGACTAGCGGGAGGTCCGAGCAGTACTTC.

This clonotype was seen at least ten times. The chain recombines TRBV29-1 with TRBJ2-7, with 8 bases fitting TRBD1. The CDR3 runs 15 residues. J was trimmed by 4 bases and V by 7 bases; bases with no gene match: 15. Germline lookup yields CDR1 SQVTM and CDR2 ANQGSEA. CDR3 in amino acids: CSARGGTDRGYEQYF. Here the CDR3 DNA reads TGCAGCGCCCGAGGGGGGACAGACAGGGGATACGAGCAGTACTTC.

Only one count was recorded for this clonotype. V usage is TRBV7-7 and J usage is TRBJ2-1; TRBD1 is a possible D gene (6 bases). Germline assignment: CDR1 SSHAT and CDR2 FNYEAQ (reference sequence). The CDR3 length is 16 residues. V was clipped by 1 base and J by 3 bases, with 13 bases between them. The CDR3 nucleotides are TGTGCCAGCAGCTTAGTCGAACCGGGACACTACAATGAGCAGTTCTTC. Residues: CASSLVEPGHYNEQFF.

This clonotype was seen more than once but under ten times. As DNA, the CDR3 is TGTGCCAGCAGTTACCGGGACCGCCGGGGCGTGGAGCAGTTCTTC. It yields the protein CASSYRDRRGVEQFF. The chain has TRBV28 and TRBJ2-1, with D perhaps assigned TRBD1 or TRBD2 (5 bases each). Germline lookup yields CDR1 MDHEN and CDR2 SYDVKM. The CDR3 sequence is 15 residues long. The V and J ends lost 4 bases and 10 bases respectively, with 20 bases between them.